One T cell receptor beta chain is described in this entry. Sequenced by immunoSEQ multiplex PCR; TCRdb stores in-frame clones only, minus some. Of about 1 million clones in the sample, about 74% are singletons; the top ten hold over 1.3%. The entry originates in a study of shared clonotypes between healthy human individuals. This CDR3 spans 15 amino acids. V gave up 5 bases and J gave up 0 bases, with 11 bases separating them. Germline V gives CDR1 SGHVS, CDR2 FNYEAQ. CD4+ cells underwent separation, giving CD45RA+ naive and CD45RA-negative memory subsets. V usage is TRBV7-6 and J usage is TRBJ2-1; TRBD1 or TRBD2 may be the D gene (6 bases each). This TCR was sampled from a man younger than 35 in good health. Sequenced input: memory CD4+ T cells sorted from blood. Subset of the sample: CD45RA-negative fraction. The CDR3 nucleotides read TGTGCCAGCAGCGACGAGGGGGGCTCCTACAATGAGCAGTTCTTC. Protein sequence: CASSDEGGSYNEQFF.